The 28 T cell receptor beta chains given below trace back to one sample, sequenced in a study of T cells in Graves' hyperthyroidism and ophthalmopathy. TCR beta CDR3 sequences were amplified from RNA transcripts. HTBI primers were used for first-round RT-PCR of the TCR CDR3. TCRdb processed the multiplex PCR reads anew with MiXCR; each CDR3 protein has one entry. This sample carries approximately 630,000 distinct CDR3 sequences, about a sixth of them seen once, and the ten largest clones take around 3.9%. The specimen sequenced was blood. These receptors came from a woman aged 30 to 39 with Graves' hyperthyroidism.

The chain recombines TRBV7-3 with TRBJ2-3; D ambiguous. The germline V and J ends were trimmed by 2 bases and 10 bases, with 10 bases remaining between them. Looked up from germline, CDR1 is SGHTA and CDR2 is FQGTGA. CDR3 length equals 12 residues. The CDR3 region is CASSLRGAPQYF. Here the CDR3 DNA reads TGTGCCAGCAGCTTACGAGGAGCCCCGCAGTATTTT.

This chain links TRBV28 with TRBJ1-6, with TRBD1 matching 9 bases. Germline V gene sequence: CDR1 MDHEN, CDR2 SYDVKM. The CDR3 runs 15 residues. The trim removed 5 bases at V and 6 bases at J, leaving 5 bases unmatched. CDR3 DNA sequence: TGTGCCAGCAGTATATACAGGGGGCCTAATTCACCCCTCCACTTT. It is translated as CASSIYRGPNSPLHF.

J is TRBJ2-7 and V is TRBV6-2 or TRBV6-3; D not resolved. Germline V gene sequence: CDR1 MNHEY, CDR2 SVGEGT. The CDR3 runs 15 residues. V gave up 0 bases and J gave up 2 bases, with 11 bases separating them. For the CDR3, the DNA is TGTGCCAGCAGTTACTCGAGTCTTGGAGCCTACGAGCAGTACTTC. This translates into CASSYSSLGAYEQYF.

The gene calls are TRBV4-1 and TRBJ2-1; no clear D. CDR1 is MGHRA and CDR2 is YSYEKL in the germline V gene. CDR3 length: 12 amino acids. Trimming shortened V by 0 bases and J by 9 bases, and 6 bases separated the two germline ends. The CDR3 bases are TGCGCCAGCAGCCAAGACAGCCTTGAGCAGTTCTTC. It codes for CASSQDSLEQFF.

The table lists this clonotype with many counts. This rearrangement joins TRBV5-1 to TRBJ2-3; D possibly corresponds to TRBD1 (5 bases). V was pared by 4 bases and J by 3 bases, with 24 bases between. The length of the CDR3 is 18 residues. In germline, CDR1 is SGHRS, CDR2 YFSETQ. The CDR3 nucleotides read TGCGCCAGCAGCCACTTAAAGGGCTCAGGGAAGGGGACAGATACGCAGTATTTT. This gives the protein CASSHLKGSGKGTDTQYF.

A note on this clonotype: Compared with germline, one end of the junction differs, possibly owing to a read error. The V and J genes are TRBV28 and TRBJ2-7; D could derive from TRBD1 or TRBD2 (5 bases each). CDR3 size: 14 residues. Germline assignment: CDR1 MDHEN and CDR2 SYDVKM. Written as DNA, the CDR3 is TGTGCCAGCAGTCCCGGGACCATAGCCTACGGGCAGTACTTC. As protein: CASSPGTIAYGQYF.

This clonotype has a count of ten or more. The chain carries TRBV12-3 or TRBV12-4 and TRBJ1-5; the D is unclear. This CDR3 comprises 13 residues. V lost 2 bases and J 4 bases, leaving 6 bases between the germline ends. The CDR3 spells CASSLKWNQPQHF. DNA for the CDR3: TGTGCCAGCAGTTTAAAGTGGAATCAGCCCCAGCATTTT.

This rearrangement joins TRBV27 to TRBJ2-3, with D unclear. The CDR3 loop spans 14 amino acids. The germline V and J ends were trimmed by 3 bases and 2 bases, with 9 bases remaining between them. Germline-derived CDR1 and CDR2 are MNHEY and SMNVEV (reference sequence). This CDR3 is CASSFLRATDTQYF. CDR3 DNA: TGTGCCAGCAGTTTCCTCCGGGCCACAGATACGCAGTATTTT.

This clonotype was seen many times. This chain joins TRBV12-3 or TRBV12-4 and TRBJ2-1; 7 bases match TRBD1. This CDR3 comprises 14 residues. The V gene end was trimmed by 4 bases and the J gene end by 4 bases; junction bases not matched to a gene: 4. The CDR3, as DNA: TGTGCCAGCAGTTCGGGGACAGATTACAATGAGCAGTTCTTC. It encodes CASSSGTDYNEQFF.

This clonotype came up many times. The chain is built from TRBV6-1 and TRBJ2-7, with 8 bases identical to TRBD2. Germline lookup yields CDR1 MNHNS and CDR2 SASEGT. V lost 6 bases, J lost 4 bases, and 11 bases stayed unmatched. This CDR3 is 15 amino acids long. In nucleotides, the CDR3 is TGTGCCAGCAGCGGACTAGCCCGGGAACGATACGAGCAGTACTTC. It specifies CASSGLARERYEQYF.

This clonotype has just a few counts. This chain links TRBV28 with TRBJ2-6; unclear D gene. V was clipped by 7 bases and J by 1 base, with 17 bases between them. From germline, CDR1 is MDHEN and CDR2 SYDVKM. The length of the CDR3 is 17 residues. The CDR3, as DNA: TGTGCCAGCACACCCCCCCCCACAGCGTCTGGGGCCAACGTCCTGACTTTC. It codes for CASTPPPTASGANVLTF.

This clonotype was detected a few times. DNA for the CDR3: TGTGCCAGCAGGGGGACAGGGTTAAACACTGAAGCTTTCTTT. Protein product: CASRGTGLNTEAFF. This chain connects TRBV12-3 or TRBV12-4 to TRBJ1-1; TRBD1 aligns across 9 bases. The CDR3 runs to 14 residues. The V and J ends lost 6 bases and 2 bases, in that order; junction bases with no gene match: 4.

This clonotype showed up just a few times. V gene TRBV5-6 combines with J gene TRBJ2-6; D remains ambiguous. This CDR3 comprises 14 residues. V lost 4 bases to trimming and J lost 3 bases, with 8 bases between them. Germline assignment: CDR1 SGHDT and CDR2 YYEEEE. CDR3 bases: TGTGCCAGCAGCCCTACTCGTGGGGCCAACGTCCTGACTTTC. Its translation is CASSPTRGANVLTF. The full variable domain, with the rest looked up from reference TRBV5-6 and TRBJ2-6, is DAGVTQSPTHLIKTRGQQVTLRCSPKSGHDTVSWYQQALGQGPQFIFQYYEEEERQRGNFPDRFSGHQFPNYSSELNVNALLLGDSALYLCASSPTRGANVLTFGAGSRLTVL.

This clonotype was recorded many times. The rearrangement links TRBV2 to TRBJ2-7, with 8 bases fitting TRBD1. The CDR3 totals 13 residues. Germline CDR1 is SNHLY and CDR2 is FYNNEI. V gave up 6 bases and J gave up 3 bases; unmatched junction bases: 4. The CDR3: CASRGDRSYEQYF. For the CDR3, the DNA is TGTGCCAGCAGAGGGGACAGGAGCTACGAGCAGTACTTC. Using reference TRBV2 and TRBJ2-7 for the parts outside the CDR3, the full variable domain is EPEVTQTPSHQVTQMGQEVILRCVPISNHLYFYWYRQILGQKVEFLVSFYNNEISEKSEIFDDQFSVERPDGSNFTLKIRSTKLEDSAMYFCASRGDRSYEQYFGPGTRLTVT.

This clonotype was picked up many times. The V call is TRBV7-2, the J call TRBJ2-7; D call uncertain. The V and J ends lost 0 bases and 3 bases respectively, with 9 bases between them. Germline loops: CDR1 SGHTA, CDR2 FQGNSA. This CDR3 comprises 14 residues. In DNA form, the CDR3 reads TGTGCCAGCAGCTTAGCGTTCGGCGGCTACGAGCAGTACTTC. Its translation is CASSLAFGGYEQYF.

This clonotype appeared a few times. J is TRBJ2-3 and V is TRBV20-1; 8 bases match TRBD2. Looked up from germline, CDR1 is DFQATT and CDR2 is SNEGSKA (reference sequence). J lost 9 bases, V lost 6 bases, and 5 bases had no gene match. The CDR3 is 11 residues long. The chain's CDR3 is CSALSSGTQYF. Here the CDR3 DNA reads TGCAGTGCCCTCTCTAGCGGGACGCAGTATTTT.

This clonotype was counted only a few times. The V gene is TRBV4-1, the J gene TRBJ2-2, with TRBD2 matching over 9 bases. This CDR3 has 16 amino acids. Trimming removed 4 bases from V and 5 bases from J; junction bases left unmatched: 8. Germline-derived CDR1 and CDR2 are MGHRA and YSYEKL. The chain's CDR3 is CASSLSGSGVTGELFF. The CDR3, as DNA: TGCGCCAGCAGCCTTAGCGGGAGCGGTGTAACCGGGGAGCTGTTTTTT.

This clonotype was counted many times. This chain joins TRBV28 and TRBJ2-7, with TRBD1 matching 9 bases. The V and J ends lost 5 bases and 5 bases, in that order; junction bases with no gene match: 4. Germline V gene data show CDR1 as MDHEN and CDR2 as SYDVKM. The CDR3 length is 13 residues. The CDR3 reads CASSPQGADEQYF. DNA for the CDR3: TGTGCCAGCAGTCCACAGGGGGCAGACGAGCAGTACTTC.

This clonotype was counted a few times. The rearrangement uses TRBV12-5 and TRBJ2-7, with D tentatively TRBD1 (5 bases). V dropped 3 bases and J dropped 0 bases, with 9 bases sitting between them. This CDR3 has 14 amino acids. Germline V CDR1 and CDR2: LGHNT, FRNRAP. The CDR3 is CASGLGRDSYEQYF. The CDR3 DNA follows: TGTGCTAGTGGTTTAGGCAGGGACTCCTACGAGCAGTACTTC.

This clonotype came up a few times. This sequence joins TRBV20-1 and TRBJ1-1; D not resolved. V lost 6 bases, J lost 0 bases, and 5 bases lay in between. The CDR3 has 11 residues. Germline assignment: CDR1 DFQATT and CDR2 SNEGSKA (reference sequence). CDR3 in amino acids: CSAYLNTEAFF. The CDR3 nucleotides are TGCAGTGCATACCTGAACACTGAAGCTTTCTTT.

In this sample, this clonotype turned up many times. The chain recombines TRBV27 with TRBJ1-4, with no clear D. The CDR3 has 15 amino acids. Trimming shortened V by 4 bases and J by 5 bases, and 14 bases separated the two germline ends. CDR1 and CDR2 from the germline V gene are MNHEY and SMNVEV (reference sequence). CDR3 residues: CASSWVLGANEKLFF. CDR3 DNA: TGTGCCAGCAGTTGGGTGTTAGGCGCGAATGAAAAACTGTTTTTT.

This chain uses TRBV7-2 with TRBJ2-2; 10 bases agree with TRBD2. V lost 5 bases, J lost 5 bases, and 8 bases stayed unmatched. Germline CDR1 SGHTA, CDR2 FQGNSA. The CDR3 extends over 16 amino acids. The CDR3 DNA follows: TGTGCCAGCAGCCTAAAAGCGGGAGGGCGGACCGGGGAGCTGTTTTTT. It yields the protein CASSLKAGGRTGELFF.

Ten or more counts support this clonotype. V usage is TRBV28 and J usage is TRBJ1-6; D is perhaps TRBD1 (5 bases). This CDR3 has 12 amino acids. CDR1 is MDHEN and CDR2 is SYDVKM in the germline V gene. V gave up 5 bases and J gave up 9 bases, with 8 bases separating them. The CDR3 coding sequence is TGTGCCAGCAGTCAGGGTGTTTCACCCCTCCACTTT. Residues: CASSQGVSPLHF.

This clonotype occurred a few times. V and J are TRBV6-1 and TRBJ1-5, with 7 bases matching TRBD1. From germline, CDR1 is MNHNS and CDR2 SASEGT. CDR3 size: 14 residues. Trimming removed 6 bases from V and 2 bases from J; junction bases left unmatched: 4. CDR3 in amino acids: CASRLDRGNQPQHF. The DNA for the CDR3 is TGTGCCAGCAGGCTTGACAGGGGCAATCAGCCCCAGCATTTT.

This clonotype was seen repeatedly, ten times or more. This rearrangement joins TRBV6-1 to TRBJ1-5; 8 nucleotides align to TRBD1. The J segment lost 6 bases and the V segment lost 5 bases, leaving 12 bases of the junction unmatched. CDR1 is MNHNS, CDR2 SASEGT, per germline. The CDR3 length is 16 residues. CDR3: CASSRTGGRDGQPQHF. CDR3 in DNA: TGTGCCAGCAGTCGAACAGGGGGGCGTGACGGTCAGCCCCAGCATTTT.

There are a few counts of this clonotype. CDR3 in DNA: TGTGCCAGCAGCGATGGAAACACCATATATTTT. Translation: CASSDGNTIYF. The chain is built from TRBV13 and TRBJ1-3; D is unresolved. This CDR3 contains 11 residues. V lost 5 bases and J lost 3, with 2 bases in between. The germline V gene has CDR1 PRHDT and CDR2 FYEKMQ (reference sequence).

This clonotype was recorded at least ten times. The chain recombines TRBV24-1 with TRBJ2-2; maybe TRBD1 (6 bases). CDR3 size: 14 residues. CDR1 is KGHDR and CDR2 is SFDVKD in the germline V gene. V lost 0 bases and J 6 bases, leaving 7 bases between the germline ends. The CDR3 spells CATSDLTGPGELFF. DNA of the CDR3: TGTGCCACCAGTGATTTGACAGGGCCCGGGGAGCTGTTTTTT.

As regards this clonotype: A much larger clone differs from this one at a single base, so this may be a read error. This rearrangement joins TRBV11-2 to TRBJ2-7; TRBD1 matches 9 bases. CDR3 length: 14 residues. V lost 5 bases and J lost 5; bases outside the gene matches: 7. The germline V gene encodes CDR1 SGHAT and CDR2 FQNNGV. This CDR3 reads CASSPGTGSNEQYF. For the CDR3, the DNA is TGTGCCAGCAGCCCCGGGACAGGGAGCAACGAGCAGTACTTC.